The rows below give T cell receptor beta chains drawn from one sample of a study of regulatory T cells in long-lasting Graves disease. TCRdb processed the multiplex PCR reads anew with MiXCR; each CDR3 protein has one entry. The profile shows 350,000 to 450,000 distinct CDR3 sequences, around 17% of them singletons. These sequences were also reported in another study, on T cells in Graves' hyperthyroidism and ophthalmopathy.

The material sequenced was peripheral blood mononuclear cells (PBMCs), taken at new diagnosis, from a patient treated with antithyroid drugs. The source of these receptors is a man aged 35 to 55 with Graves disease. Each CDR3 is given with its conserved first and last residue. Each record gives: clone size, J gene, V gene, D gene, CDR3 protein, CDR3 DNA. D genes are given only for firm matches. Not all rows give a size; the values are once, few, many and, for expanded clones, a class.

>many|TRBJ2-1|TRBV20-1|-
CSASGGLAYNEQFF
TGCAGTGCTAGTGGGGGTCTTGCCTACAATGAGCAGTTCTTC
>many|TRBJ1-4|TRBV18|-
CASSRQSTNEKLFF
TGTGCCAGCTCACGACAGTCAACTAATGAAAAACTGTTTTTT
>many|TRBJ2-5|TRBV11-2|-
CASTTGETQYF
TGTGCCAGCACCACCGGGGAGACCCAGTACTTC
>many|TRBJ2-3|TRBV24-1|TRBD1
CATSDGTGGSVWDTQYF
TGTGCCACCAGTGATGGAACAGGGGGTTCGGTTTGGGATACGCAGTATTTT
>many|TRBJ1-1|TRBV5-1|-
CASSLRLGGNEAFF
TGCGCCAGCAGCCTCAGGCTCGGAGGGAATGAAGCTTTCTTT
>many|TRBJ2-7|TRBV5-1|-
CASSTWTGSYEQYF
TGCGCCAGCAGTACCTGGACCGGCTCCTACGAGCAGTACTTC
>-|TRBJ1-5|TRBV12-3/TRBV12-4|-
CASSGVWEVHQPQHF
TGTGCCAGCAGTGGTGTTTGGGAGGTGCATCAGCCCCAGCATTTT
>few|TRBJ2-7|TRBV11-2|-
CASSLSLDEQYF
TGTGCCAGCAGCTTATCACTCGACGAGCAGTACTTC
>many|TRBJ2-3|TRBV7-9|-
CASSLVGGYTQYF
TGTGCCAGCAGCTTAGTGGGGGGATATACGCAGTATTTT
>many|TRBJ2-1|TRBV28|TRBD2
CASSLSMMTSGGDEQFF
TGTGCCAGCAGTTTATCTATGATGACTAGCGGGGGTGATGAGCAGTTCTTC
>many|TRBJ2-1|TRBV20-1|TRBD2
CSASPLAGGSYNEQFF
TGCAGTGCTAGTCCCCTAGCGGGGGGGTCCTACAATGAGCAGTTCTTC
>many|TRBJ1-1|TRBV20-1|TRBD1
CSARAGQMNTEAFF
TGCAGTGCTAGAGCGGGACAGATGAACACTGAAGCTTTCTTT
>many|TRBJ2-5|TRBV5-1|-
CASSRDGQETQYF
TGTGCCAGCAGCCGGGACGGACAAGAGACCCAGTACTTC
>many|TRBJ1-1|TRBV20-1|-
CSALGNTEAFF
TGCAGTGCTTTGGGGAACACTGAAGCTTTCTTT
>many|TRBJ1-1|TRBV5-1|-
CASSLYGTPNTEAFF
TGCGCCAGCAGCTTGTATGGGACACCGAACACTGAAGCTTTCTTT
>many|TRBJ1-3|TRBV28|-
CACTSSGNTIYF
TGTGCCTGCACATCCTCTGGAAACACCATATATTTT
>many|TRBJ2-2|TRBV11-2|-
CASSLTSDGELFF
TGTGCCAGCAGCCTTACCTCCGACGGGGAGCTGTTTTTT
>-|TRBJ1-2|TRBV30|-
CAWSVKVLGPYGYTF
TGTGCCTGGAGTGTTAAGGTTCTTGGACCCTATGGCTACACCTTC
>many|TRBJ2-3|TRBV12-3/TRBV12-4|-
CASSLSTWDTDTQYF
TGTGCCAGCAGTTTATCGACGTGGGACACAGATACGCAGTATTTT
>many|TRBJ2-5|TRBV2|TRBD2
CASSAVGGQETQYF
TGTGCCAGCAGTGCTGTCGGGGGGCAAGAGACCCAGTACTTC
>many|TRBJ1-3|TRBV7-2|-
CASSPRGAGNTIYF
TGTGCCAGCAGCCCCCGGGGGGCTGGAAACACCATATATTTT
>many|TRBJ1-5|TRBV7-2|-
CASSLAGGKGRGNQPQHF
TGTGCCAGCAGCTTGGCGGGGGGTAAGGGACGAGGCAATCAGCCCCAGCATTTT
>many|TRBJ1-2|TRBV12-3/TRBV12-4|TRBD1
CASREQGASRGYTF
TGTGCCAGCAGAGAACAGGGGGCTAGTAGGGGCTACACCTTC
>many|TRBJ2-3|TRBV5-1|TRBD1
CASSFDRAPDTQYF
TGCGCCAGCAGCTTTGACAGGGCCCCAGATACGCAGTATTTT
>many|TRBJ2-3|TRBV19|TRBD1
CASSNGQGADTQYF
TGTGCCAGTAGTAACGGACAGGGGGCAGATACGCAGTATTTT
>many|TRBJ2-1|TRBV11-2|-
CASSSLIRRSYNEQFF
TGTGCCAGCAGCTCGTTGATCCGGAGATCCTACAATGAGCAGTTCTTC
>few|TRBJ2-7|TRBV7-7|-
CASSPDRTSYEQYF
TGTGCCAGCAGCCCCGACAGGACCTCCTACGAGCAGTACTTC
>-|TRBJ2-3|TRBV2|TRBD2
CASSRLAQGDTQYF
TGTGCCAGCAGTCGACTAGCGCAGGGAGATACGCAGTATTTT
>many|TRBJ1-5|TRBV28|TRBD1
CASSGDRGSNQPQHF
TGTGCCAGCAGTGGGGACAGGGGGAGCAATCAGCCCCAGCATTTT
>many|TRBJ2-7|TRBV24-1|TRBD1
CATSDSGQGGSYEQYF
TGTGCCACCAGTGATTCGGGACAGGGCGGCTCCTACGAGCAGTACTTC
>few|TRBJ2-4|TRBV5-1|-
CASRGTEDIQYF
TGCGCCAGCCGAGGGACCGAGGACATTCAGTACTTC
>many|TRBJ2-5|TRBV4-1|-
CASSLRHLETQYF
TGCGCCAGCAGCCTGAGACACCTAGAGACCCAGTACTTC
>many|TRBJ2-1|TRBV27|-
CASRAGASSYNEQFF
TGTGCCAGCCGAGCCGGGGCCAGCTCCTACAATGAGCAGTTCTTC
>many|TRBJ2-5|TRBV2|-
CASSSPGRHWETQYF
TGTGCCAGCAGTTCCCCGGGACGGCACTGGGAGACCCAGTACTTC
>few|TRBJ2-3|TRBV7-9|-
CASSLTPGADTQYF
TGTGCCAGCAGCCTGACCCCTGGGGCGGATACGCAGTATTTT
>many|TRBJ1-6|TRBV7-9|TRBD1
CASSLDPGQGNSPLHF
TGTGCCAGCAGCTTAGACCCGGGACAGGGGAATTCACCCCTCCACTTT
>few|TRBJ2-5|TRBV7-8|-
CASSERVTQYF
TGTGCCAGCAGCGAGAGGGTAACCCAGTACTTC
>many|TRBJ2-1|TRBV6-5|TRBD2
CASSYTSGYNEQFF
TGTGCCAGCAGTTATACTAGCGGGTACAATGAGCAGTTCTTC
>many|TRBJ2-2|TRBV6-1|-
CASSDTDTGELFF
TGTGCCAGCAGTGACACCGACACCGGGGAGCTGTTTTTT
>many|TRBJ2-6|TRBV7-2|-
CASSLEALSGANVLTF
TGTGCCAGCAGCTTAGAGGCGCTCTCTGGGGCCAACGTCCTGACTTTC
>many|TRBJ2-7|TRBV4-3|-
CASSQDWAYEQYF
TGCGCCAGCAGCCAAGATTGGGCCTACGAGCAGTACTTC
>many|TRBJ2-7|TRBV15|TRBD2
CATSRDRGGLYEQYF
TGTGCCACCAGCAGAGATCGGGGGGGACTCTACGAGCAGTACTTC
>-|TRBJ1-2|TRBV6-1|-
CASSGAGPVYGYTF
TGTGCCAGCAGCGGCGCAGGGCCAGTCTATGGCTACACCTTC
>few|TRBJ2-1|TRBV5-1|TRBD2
CASSLALSGGVNEQFF
TGCGCCAGCAGCTTGGCCTTAAGCGGGGGGGTGAATGAGCAGTTCTTC
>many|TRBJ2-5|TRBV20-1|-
CSASKGTQETQYF
TGCAGTGCTAGCAAGGGGACCCAAGAGACCCAGTACTTC
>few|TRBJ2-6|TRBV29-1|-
CSVGRGGANVLTF
TGCAGCGTTGGGAGGGGTGGGGCCAACGTCCTGACTTTC